These 2 T cell receptor beta chains were sequenced from one sample in a study of T cells after yellow fever vaccination. Using its own MiXCR run on the 5' RACE reads, TCRdb lists one record per CDR3 protein. The sample has about 120,000 distinct CDR3 sequences, roughly 7.2% seen once. The source was CD4+ T cells sorted from PBMCs, collected roughly 45 days after the first yellow fever vaccination. The receptor set was obtained from a man between 18 and 35 years old who received the YFV17D yellow fever vaccine.

Ten or more counts support this clonotype. The chain uses TRBV12-3 or TRBV12-4 and TRBJ1-1; D unclear. The CDR3 is made up of 11 amino acids. Deletions cut 8 bases from V and 4 bases from J, with 8 bases between. The chain's CDR3 is CASLRATEAFF. The CDR3 coding sequence is TGTGCCAGCCTCCGGGCCACTGAAGCTTTCTTT.

The rearrangement links TRBV19 to TRBJ1-3, with a possible D match to TRBD1 (5 bases). This CDR3 comprises 15 residues. The germline V gene encodes CDR1 LNHDA and CDR2 SQIVND (reference sequence). V lost 5 bases and J 0 bases, leaving 11 bases between the germline ends. DNA for the CDR3: TGTGCCAGTAGTGACGGGACTGCCTCTGGAAACACCATATATTTT. Translated: CASSDGTASGNTIYF. The variable domain in full, completed from reference TRBV19 and TRBJ1-3, reads DGGITQSPKYLFRKEGQNVTLSCEQNLNHDAMYWYRQDPGQGLRLIYYSQIVNDFQKGDIAEGYSVSREKKESFPLTVTSAQKNPTAFYLCASSDGTASGNTIYFGEGSWLTVV.